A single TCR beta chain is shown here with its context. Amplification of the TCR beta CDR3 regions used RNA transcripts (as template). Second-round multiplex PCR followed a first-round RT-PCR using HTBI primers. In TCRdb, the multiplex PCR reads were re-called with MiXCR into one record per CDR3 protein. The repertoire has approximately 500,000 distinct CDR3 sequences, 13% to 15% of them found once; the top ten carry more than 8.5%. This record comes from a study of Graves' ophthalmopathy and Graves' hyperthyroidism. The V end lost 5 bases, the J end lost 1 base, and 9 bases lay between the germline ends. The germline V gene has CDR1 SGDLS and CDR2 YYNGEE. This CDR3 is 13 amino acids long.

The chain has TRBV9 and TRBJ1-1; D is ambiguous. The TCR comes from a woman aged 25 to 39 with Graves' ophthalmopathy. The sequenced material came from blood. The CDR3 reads CASSPTWNTEAFF. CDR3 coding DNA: TGTGCCAGCAGTCCAACTTGGAACACTGAAGCTTTCTTT.